This paragraph reports one TCR beta chain. This record belongs to a study of CD8 T cell repertoires and HIV-1 epitope variants. Across the study: Twenty-five autologous and known Gag and Nef epitope variant peptides each stimulated T cells separately.

The length of the CDR3 is 13 residues. Per germline, CDR1 SNHLY and CDR2 FYNNEI. V lost 2 bases and J 1 base, leaving 4 bases between the germline ends. Sequencing was performed with immunoSEQ multiplex PCR; in TCRdb, only in-frame clones are kept and a portion is missing. The sample lists approximately 90,000 clones; 74% were seen once. This clonotype was sampled from a male donor with HIV. The sequenced sample consisted of uncultured baseline CD8+ T cells from peripheral blood mononuclear cells (PBMCs). The rearrangement uses TRBV2 and TRBJ2-3; D call uncertain. CDR3 nucleotide sequence: TGTGCCAGCAGTGAATCCCGCACAGATACGCAGTATTTT. This sequence encodes CASSESRTDTQYF.